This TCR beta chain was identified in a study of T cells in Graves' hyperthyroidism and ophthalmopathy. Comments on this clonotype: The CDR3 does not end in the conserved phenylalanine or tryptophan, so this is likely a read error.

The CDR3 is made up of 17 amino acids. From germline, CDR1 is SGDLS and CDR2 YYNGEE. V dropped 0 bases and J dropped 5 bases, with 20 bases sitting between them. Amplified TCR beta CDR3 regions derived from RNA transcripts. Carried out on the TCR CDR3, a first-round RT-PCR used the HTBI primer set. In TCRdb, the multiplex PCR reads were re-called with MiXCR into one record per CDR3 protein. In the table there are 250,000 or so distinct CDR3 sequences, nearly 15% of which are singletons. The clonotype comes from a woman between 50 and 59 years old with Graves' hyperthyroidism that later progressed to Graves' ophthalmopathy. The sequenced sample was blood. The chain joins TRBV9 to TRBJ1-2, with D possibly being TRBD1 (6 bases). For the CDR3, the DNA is TGTGCCAGCAGCGTAGGAGGGGGGACCCTACTACCGTATGGCTACACCCTC. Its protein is CASSVGGGTLLPYGYTL.